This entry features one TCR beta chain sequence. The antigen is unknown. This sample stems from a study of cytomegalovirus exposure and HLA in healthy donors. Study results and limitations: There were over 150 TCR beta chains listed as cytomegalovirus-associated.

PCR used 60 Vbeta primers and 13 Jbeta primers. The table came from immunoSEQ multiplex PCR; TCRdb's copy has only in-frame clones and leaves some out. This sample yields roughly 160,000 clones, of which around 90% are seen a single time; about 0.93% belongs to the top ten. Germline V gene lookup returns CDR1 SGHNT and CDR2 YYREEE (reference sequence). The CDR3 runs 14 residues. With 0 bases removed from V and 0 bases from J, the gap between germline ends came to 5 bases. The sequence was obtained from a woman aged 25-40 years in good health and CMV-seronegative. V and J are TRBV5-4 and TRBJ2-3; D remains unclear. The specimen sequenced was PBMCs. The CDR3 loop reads CASSLVTSTDTQYF. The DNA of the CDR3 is TGTGCCAGCAGCTTGGTTACAAGCACAGATACGCAGTATTTT. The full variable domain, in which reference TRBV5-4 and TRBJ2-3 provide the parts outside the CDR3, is ETGVTQSPTHLIKTRGQQVTLRCSSQSGHNTVSWYQQALGQGPQFIFQYYREEENGRGNFPPRFSGLQFPNYSSELNVNALELDDSALYLCASSLVTSTDTQYFGPGTRLTVL.